This is a list of T cell receptor beta chains from one sample in a study of metastatic and nonmetastatic thyroid tumors. TCRdb re-analyzed the PCR reads using MiXCR. The sample lists about 40,000 clones, roughly 11% occurring once. The sequenced sample consisted of blood. The receptors stem from a female donor with papillary thyroid cancer or a benign thyroid nodule (not recorded which). Some clones in this sample may be carry-over from other donors' samples. Each CDR3 is given with its conserved first and last residue. A D gene is named only where the DNA matches it firmly. For some rows the clone size is stated as once, few or many, or as a class when expanded; others skip it.

>TRBJ2-1|TRBV10-3|-|many
TGTGCCATCAGTGAGTCTGTGTGGCGGGAACATGAGCAGTTCTTC
CAISESVWREHEQFF
>TRBJ1-1|TRBV19|-|many
TGTGCCAGTAGTACCCCCAGCATGAACACTGAAGCTTTCTTT
CASSTPSMNTEAFF
>TRBJ1-3|TRBV30|-|-
TGTGCCTGGAGTAATCAGGGAAACACCATATATTTT
CAWSNQGNTIYF
>TRBJ2-7|TRBV11-3|-|-
TGTGCCAGCATCTTAGAGGGGATCGGTTACGAGCAGTACTTC
CASILEGIGYEQYF
>TRBJ1-1|TRBV11-2|-|-
TGTGCCAGCAGCTTAACAGTGATGAACACTGAAGCTTTCTTT
CASSLTVMNTEAFF
>TRBJ1-5|TRBV10-1|-|-
TGCACCAGCAGTCCGTTCACGTTTAGGGGGGAAGATCAGCCCCAGCATTTT
CTSSPFTFRGEDQPQHF
>TRBJ2-7|TRBV15|-|many
TGTGTCACCAGCAGGCACAGGGGGCGGCTAGCGGGGACCGAGTTTTACGAGCAGTACTTC
CVTSRHRGRLAGTEFYEQYF
>TRBJ2-7|TRBV18|-|-
TGTGCCAGCTCACCACCATCAGGGAGGGAGCAGTACTTC
CASSPPSGREQYF
>TRBJ2-3|TRBV7-9|-|many
TGTGCCAGCAGCCGACCCCTGGGGACCTTAGAGGATACGCAGTATTTT
CASSRPLGTLEDTQYF
>TRBJ2-7|TRBV12-3/TRBV12-4|-|many
TGTGCCAGCAGTTTCAGGGGCTACGAGCAGTACTTC
CASSFRGYEQYF
>TRBJ2-3|TRBV20-1|TRBD2|many
TGCAGTGCCTGGGGACTAGCGAGCACAGATACGCAGTATTTT
CSAWGLASTDTQYF
>TRBJ2-6|TRBV3-1|-|many
TGTGCCAGCAGCCGCGAGGGGAGGGCCAACGTCCTGACTTTC
CASSREGRANVLTF
>TRBJ1-5|TRBV20-1|TRBD1|-
TGCAGTGCTAGAGGGGACAGGGCCGGCAATCAGCCCCAGCATTTT
CSARGDRAGNQPQHF
>TRBJ2-3|TRBV14|-|many
TGTGCCAGCAGCCAAGGTTCCCTGAGAGATACGCAGTATTTT
CASSQGSLRDTQYF
>TRBJ2-1|TRBV6-6|-|many
TGTGCCAGCAGTTACTCTGCGGAGGAGCAGTTCTTC
CASSYSAEEQFF
>TRBJ1-3|TRBV3-1|-|many
TGTGCCAGCAGCCAAGGGCGACCGGCGGCTGGAAACACCATATATTTT
CASSQGRPAAGNTIYF
>TRBJ1-3|TRBV4-1|-|many
TGCGCCAGCAGACAACTCCAGGGGAGCTCTGGAAACACCATATATTTT
CASRQLQGSSGNTIYF
>TRBJ2-7|TRBV27|-|-
TGTGCCAGCAGTTTCAGCTGGAGGTCCTCGGCCTACGAGCAGTACTTC
CASSFSWRSSAYEQYF
>TRBJ1-2|TRBV27|-|many
TGTGCCAGCAGTCCCGGAGGGTGGGGCTATGGCTACACCTTC
CASSPGGWGYGYTF
>TRBJ1-1|TRBV29-1|-|few
TGCAGCGCCCGTGGGAACCTAAACACTGAAGCTTTCTTT
CSARGNLNTEAFF
>TRBJ2-6|TRBV11-1|TRBD2|few
TGTGCCAGCAGCTTCGGGGGGTCCCTCTCTGGGGCCAACGTCCTGACTTTC
CASSFGGSLSGANVLTF
>TRBJ2-3|TRBV7-2|-|many
TGTGCCAGCAGCAAGAGGGCGTCAGATACGCAGTATTTT
CASSKRASDTQYF
>TRBJ2-1|TRBV18|TRBD1|many
TGTGCCAGCTCACCAGGACAGGACTACAATGAGCAGTTCTTC
CASSPGQDYNEQFF
>TRBJ2-1|TRBV24-1|-|many
TGTGCCACCAGTGATCCCCAACTAGTAGATAATGAGCAGTTCTTC
CATSDPQLVDNEQFF
>TRBJ2-1|TRBV20-1|-|many
TGCAGTGCTAGGGACAGTTCAGGGAATGAGCAGTTCTTC
CSARDSSGNEQFF
>TRBJ2-7|TRBV6-1|-|few
TGTGCCAGCAGCGAGGGGCCCCCCTACTATCAGTACTTC
CASSEGPPYYQYF
>TRBJ1-1|TRBV5-1|TRBD1|-
TGCGCCAACAGCCCCGAGGTCGACAGGGTGGGTGAAGCTTTCTTT
CANSPEVDRVGEAFF
>TRBJ2-1|TRBV14|-|many
TGTGCCAGCAGCCAAGAGGGTTTCGAGCAGTTCTTC
CASSQEGFEQFF
>TRBJ2-3|TRBV12-3/TRBV12-4|TRBD1|many
TGTGCCAGCAGTCGACAGGGGGTATTCAGGTCGCAGTATTTT
CASSRQGVFRSQYF
>TRBJ2-3|TRBV27|-|many
TGTGCCAGCAGTTACCAACTCGACCCTGATACGCAGTATTTT
CASSYQLDPDTQYF
>TRBJ2-3|TRBV9|-|many
TGTGCCAGCAACACCAGGGAGAACACAGATACGCAGTATTTT
CASNTRENTDTQYF
>TRBJ2-5|TRBV24-1|-|many
TGTGCCACCAGTGAGCGCAGGGTAGTTCTGGGTAAGACCCAGTACTTC
CATSERRVVLGKTQYF
>TRBJ2-3|TRBV5-8|-|many
TGTGCCAGCAGCTTGGGGAGTCACACAGATACGCAGTATTTT
CASSLGSHTDTQYF
>TRBJ1-2|TRBV28|-|many
TGTGCCAGTCTTGGGATTTTGGGCTATGGCTACACCTTC
CASLGILGYGYTF
>TRBJ2-7|TRBV7-3|TRBD2|-
TGTGCCAGCAGCTTAGGGACTAGCCCTGCCTACGAGCAGTACTTC
CASSLGTSPAYEQYF
>TRBJ1-2|TRBV28|-|many
TGTGCCAGCAGTTTTTTCTCGCGTCGTTTAGGTAACTATGGCTACACCTTC
CASSFFSRRLGNYGYTF
>TRBJ2-5|TRBV20-1|-|many
TGCAGTGCTAGAGATAGTGGAACGGCGACCCAGTACTTC
CSARDSGTATQYF
>TRBJ1-5|TRBV20-1|-|many
TGCAGTGCTAGTTCTGGCTATAGCAATCAGCCCCAGCATTTT
CSASSGYSNQPQHF
>TRBJ1-1|TRBV6-4|-|many
TGTGCCAGCAGTGACTCGAATAGGGTAAGGAACACTGAAGCTTTCTTT
CASSDSNRVRNTEAFF
>TRBJ2-7|TRBV4-3|TRBD2|many
TGCGCCAGCAGCCAACGGACTAGCGGAACCTACGAGCAGTACTTC
CASSQRTSGTYEQYF
>TRBJ2-1|TRBV4-2|-|many
TGTGCCAGCACGACCGGGACCTCCTACAATGAGCAGTTCTTC
CASTTGTSYNEQFF
>TRBJ2-7|TRBV24-1|-|many
TGTGCCACCAGTGATCGCGTTACAGGGTCCGAGCAGTACTTC
CATSDRVTGSEQYF
>TRBJ1-2|TRBV20-1|-|many
TGCAGTGCTCGGACAGTGAGGTATGGCTACACCTTC
CSARTVRYGYTF
>TRBJ1-2|TRBV29-1|-|many
TGCAGCGTTGATGGTCCGGGCTATGGCTACACCTTC
CSVDGPGYGYTF
>TRBJ2-3|TRBV28|-|many
TGTGCCAGCAGTCGCGTCGGGGTTTATACGCAGTATTTT
CASSRVGVYTQYF
>TRBJ2-7|TRBV19|TRBD2|many
TGTGCCAGTAGTAAGGGACTAGCGGGAGGCCGCTACGAGCAGTACTTC
CASSKGLAGGRYEQYF
>TRBJ2-7|TRBV27|TRBD1|few
TGTGCCAGCCCCCCCGGGACAGCATACGAGCAGTACTTC
CASPPGTAYEQYF
>TRBJ1-1|TRBV5-1|-|many
TGCGCCAGCAGCCTTCAGGGCGCGGTAGCTGAAGCTTTCTTT
CASSLQGAVAEAFF
>TRBJ1-3|TRBV7-9|-|many
TGTGCCAGCAGCCCCCAGGGAGGGCATGGAAACACCATATATTTT
CASSPQGGHGNTIYF
>TRBJ1-1|TRBV5-1|-|many
TGCGCCAGCAGTCAACAGCTCATGAACACTGAAGCTTTCTTT
CASSQQLMNTEAFF
>TRBJ2-7|TRBV24-1|TRBD1|few
TGTGCCACCGGTGACCCCGGACAGGGGTCTCCTGAGCAGTACTTC
CATGDPGQGSPEQYF
>TRBJ2-1|TRBV5-6|TRBD2|many
TGTGCCAGCAGCTTGCTAGCGGGAGGGCAAAATGAGCAGTTCTTC
CASSLLAGGQNEQFF
>TRBJ2-3|TRBV11-2|-|many
TGTGCCAGCAGCTTAGGATCCGGGAAGGGCACAGATACGCAGTATTTT
CASSLGSGKGTDTQYF
>TRBJ2-2|TRBV12-3/TRBV12-4|-|-
TGTGCCAGCAGTATAAATAGCGGAGGGACCGGGGAGCTGTTTTTT
CASSINSGGTGELFF